This is a list of T cell receptor beta chains from one sample in a study of cytomegalovirus exposure and HLA in healthy donors. Some clones are missing from TCRdb's copy, which holds only in-frame ones; the method was immunoSEQ multiplex PCR. The profile shows over 150,000 clones, 60% to 80% of them singletons. The sample taken for sequencing was PBMCs. All receptors derive from a man between 50 and 59 years old in good health and CMV-seropositive. The CDR3 runs from the conserved cysteine through the conserved F or W. A D gene is named only where the DNA matches it firmly. Not every row has a clone size; where given, it reads once, few, many or a size class.

>TRBV7-9|once|TRBJ1-4|-
TGTGCCAGCAGCTCTAGAATCTGGCCTGCAACTAATGAAAAACTGTTTTTT
CASSSRIWPATNEKLFF
>TRBV14|-|TRBJ2-5|TRBD1
TGTGCCAGCAGCCACAGGGGGTCGTCAACTAATGAGACCCAGTACTTC
CASSHRGSSTNETQYF
>TRBV10-2|-|TRBJ1-1|-
TGCGCCAGCAGCAGGACAGCCAATGAAGCTTTCTTT
CASSRTANEAFF
>TRBV29-1|-|TRBJ1-1|-
TGCAGCGTTGCGGCCAGGGTAGAAGGAGCTTTCTTT
CSVAARVEGAFF
>TRBV4-2|-|TRBJ2-7|TRBD2
TGTGCCAGCAGCCAAGATAGCCGGGGGGGTAACGAGCAGTACTTC
CASSQDSRGGNEQYF
>TRBV7-8|few|TRBJ2-1|-
TGTGCCAGCAGCTTACATCGGGTGACCTACAATGAGCAGTTCTTC
CASSLHRVTYNEQFF
>TRBV15|-|TRBJ1-6|TRBD1
TGTGCCACCAGCAGAGAGTCGGCTGGACAGGGATACTCACCCCTCCACTTT
CATSRESAGQGYSPLHF
>TRBV4-3|-|TRBJ2-7|TRBD1
TGCGCCAGCAGCCAATCGACGACAGGGAGCTCCTACGAGCAGTACTTC
CASSQSTTGSSYEQYF
>TRBV6-6|-|TRBJ1-1|-
TGTGCCAGCAGAGCAACTCCAGGGGAAGGGAACACTGAAGCTTTCTTT
CASRATPGEGNTEAFF
>TRBV29-1|-|TRBJ1-1|-
TGCAGCGTTGAGGGAGGTGGGGCTTTCTTT
CSVEGGGAFF
>TRBV9|-|TRBJ1-3|TRBD1
TGTGCCAGCAGCGCCAGGGGGCTACTGTCTGGAAACACCATATATTTT
CASSARGLLSGNTIYF
>TRBV4-2|-|TRBJ2-2|TRBD2
TGTGCCAGCAGCCTCCAGCGACTAGCGGTGAACACCGGGGAGCTGTTTTTT
CASSLQRLAVNTGELFF
>TRBV28|once|TRBJ1-6|-
TGTGCCAGCAGTTCGGCGGTGAGCTCCTATAATTCACCCCTCCACTTT
CASSSAVSSYNSPLHF
>TRBV6-6|-|TRBJ2-7|TRBD1
TGTGCCAGCAGTAAGCCCGGGACAGGGGGGGGCTACGAGCAGTACTTC
CASSKPGTGGGYEQYF